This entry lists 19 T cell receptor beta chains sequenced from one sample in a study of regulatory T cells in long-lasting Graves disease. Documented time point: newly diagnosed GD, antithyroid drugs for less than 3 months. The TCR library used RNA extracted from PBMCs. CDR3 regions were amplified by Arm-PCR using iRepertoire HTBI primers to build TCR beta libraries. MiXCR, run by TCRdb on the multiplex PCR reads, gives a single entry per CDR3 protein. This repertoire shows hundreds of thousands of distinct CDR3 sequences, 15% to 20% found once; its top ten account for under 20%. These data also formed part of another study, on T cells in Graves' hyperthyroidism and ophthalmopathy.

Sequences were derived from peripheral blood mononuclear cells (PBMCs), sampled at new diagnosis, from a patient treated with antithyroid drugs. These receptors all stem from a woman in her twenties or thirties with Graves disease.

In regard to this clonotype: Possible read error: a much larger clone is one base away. CDR3 loop: CSAISDRGLREQYF. The CDR3 DNA sequence: TGCAGTGCTATTTCCGACAGGGGGTTGCGGGAGCAGTACTTC. The V call is TRBV20-1, the J call TRBJ2-7; 9 bases map to TRBD1. There are 14 residues in the CDR3. V gave up 4 bases and J gave up 7 bases; unmatched junction bases: 11. CDR1 and CDR2 (germline): DFQATT, SNEGSKA (reference sequence).

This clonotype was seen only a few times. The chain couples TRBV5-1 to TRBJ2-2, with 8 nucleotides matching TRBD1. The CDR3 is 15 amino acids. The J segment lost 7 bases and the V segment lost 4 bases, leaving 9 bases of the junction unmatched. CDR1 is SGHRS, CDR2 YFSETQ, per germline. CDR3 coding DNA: TGCGCCAGCAGCGGCAGGACAGGGTTTAACGGGGAGCTGTTTTTT. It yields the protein CASSGRTGFNGELFF.

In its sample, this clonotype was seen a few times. CDR3 protein: CASSRGLAGWWYTQYF. The CDR3 DNA reads as TGTGCCAGCAGCCGGGGACTAGCGGGATGGTGGTATACGCAGTATTTT. The chain couples TRBV28 to TRBJ2-3; 13 bases align to TRBD2. V was pared by 6 bases and J by 7 bases, with 10 bases of the junction left unmatched. This CDR3 comprises 16 residues. Germline V CDR1 and CDR2: MDHEN, SYDVKM.

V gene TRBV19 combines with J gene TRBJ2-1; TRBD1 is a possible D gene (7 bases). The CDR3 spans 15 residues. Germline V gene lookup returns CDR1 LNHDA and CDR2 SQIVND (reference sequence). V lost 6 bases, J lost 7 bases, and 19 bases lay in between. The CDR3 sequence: CASRPRGRMMNEQFF. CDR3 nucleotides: TGTGCCAGTAGACCCAGGGGGAGGATGATGAATGAGCAGTTCTTC.

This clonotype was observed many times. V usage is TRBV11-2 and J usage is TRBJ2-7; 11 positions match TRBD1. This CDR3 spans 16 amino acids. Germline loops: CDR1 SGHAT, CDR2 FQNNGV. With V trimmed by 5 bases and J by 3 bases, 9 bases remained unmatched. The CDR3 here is CASSTRTGGGFYEQYF. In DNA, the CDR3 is TGTGCCAGCAGCACAAGGACAGGGGGCGGCTTCTACGAGCAGTACTTC.

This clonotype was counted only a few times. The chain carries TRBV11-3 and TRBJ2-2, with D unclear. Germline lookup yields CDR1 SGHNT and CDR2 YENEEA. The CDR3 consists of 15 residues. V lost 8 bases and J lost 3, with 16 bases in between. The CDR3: CASQVSGVDTGELFF. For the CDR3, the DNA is TGTGCCAGCCAAGTGTCAGGTGTAGACACCGGGGAGCTGTTTTTT. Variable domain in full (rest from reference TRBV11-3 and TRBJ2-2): EAGVVQSPRYKIIEKKQPVAFWCNPISGHNTLYWYLQNLGQGPELLIRYENEEAVDDSQLPKDRFSAERLKGVDSTLKIQPAELGDSAVYLCASQVSGVDTGELFFGEGSRLTVL.

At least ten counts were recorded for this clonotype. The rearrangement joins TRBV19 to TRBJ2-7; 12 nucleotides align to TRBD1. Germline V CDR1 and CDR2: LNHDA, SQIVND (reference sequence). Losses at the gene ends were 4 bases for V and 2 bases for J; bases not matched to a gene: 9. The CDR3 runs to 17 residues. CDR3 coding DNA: TGTGCCAGTAGTAGTCCCGGGACAGGGGGCAAAGCCTACGAGCAGTACTTC. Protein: CASSSPGTGGKAYEQYF.

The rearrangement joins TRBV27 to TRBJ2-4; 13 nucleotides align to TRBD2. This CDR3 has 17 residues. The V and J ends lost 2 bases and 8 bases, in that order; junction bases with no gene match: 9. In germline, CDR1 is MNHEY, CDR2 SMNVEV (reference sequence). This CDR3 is CASSLDGTSGIRHIQYF. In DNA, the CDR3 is TGTGCCAGCAGTTTAGATGGGACTAGCGGGATTCGGCACATTCAGTACTTC.

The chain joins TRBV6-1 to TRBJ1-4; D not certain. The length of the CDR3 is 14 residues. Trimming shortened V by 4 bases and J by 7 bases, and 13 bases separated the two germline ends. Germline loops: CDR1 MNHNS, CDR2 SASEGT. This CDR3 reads CASSAVGLGEKLFF. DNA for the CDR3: TGTGCCAGCAGTGCCGTCGGGCTCGGTGAAAAACTGTTTTTT.

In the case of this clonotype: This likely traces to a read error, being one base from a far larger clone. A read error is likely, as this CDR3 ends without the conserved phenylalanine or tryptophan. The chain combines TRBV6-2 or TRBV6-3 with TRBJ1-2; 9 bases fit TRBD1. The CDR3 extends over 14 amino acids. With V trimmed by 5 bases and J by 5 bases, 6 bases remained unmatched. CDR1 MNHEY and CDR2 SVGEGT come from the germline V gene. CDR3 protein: CASSGGQGGYGYTS. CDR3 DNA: TGTGCCAGCAGTGGGGGACAGGGCGGGTATGGCTACACCTCC.

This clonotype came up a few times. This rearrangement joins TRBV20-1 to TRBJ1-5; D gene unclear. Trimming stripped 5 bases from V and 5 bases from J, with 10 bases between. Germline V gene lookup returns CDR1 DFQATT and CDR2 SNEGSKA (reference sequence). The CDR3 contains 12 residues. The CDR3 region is CSAPNGDQPQHF. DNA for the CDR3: TGCAGTGCTCCAAACGGGGATCAGCCCCAGCATTTT.

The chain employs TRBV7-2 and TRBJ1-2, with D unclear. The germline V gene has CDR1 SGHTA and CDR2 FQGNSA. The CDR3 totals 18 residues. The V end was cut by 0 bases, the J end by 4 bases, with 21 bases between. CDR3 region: CASSLAIRRRTPAYGYTF. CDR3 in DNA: TGTGCCAGCAGCTTAGCTATTAGGCGCAGGACCCCGGCCTATGGCTACACCTTC.

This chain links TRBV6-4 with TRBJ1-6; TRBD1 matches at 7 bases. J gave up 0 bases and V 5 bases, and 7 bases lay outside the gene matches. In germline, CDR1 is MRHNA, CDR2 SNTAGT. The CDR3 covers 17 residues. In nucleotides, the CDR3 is TGTGCCAGCAGTACCGGGACAGAGAGCTCCTATAATTCACCCCTCCACTTT. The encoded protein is CASSTGTESSYNSPLHF.

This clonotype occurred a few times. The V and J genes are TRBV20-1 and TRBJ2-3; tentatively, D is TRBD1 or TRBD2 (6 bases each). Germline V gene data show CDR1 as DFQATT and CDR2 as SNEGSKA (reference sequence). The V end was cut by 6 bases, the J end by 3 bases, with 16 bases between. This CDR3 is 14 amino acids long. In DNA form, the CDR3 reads TGCAGTGCAGGGTCGGGGGCAGATACAGATACGCAGTATTTT. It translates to CSAGSGADTDTQYF.

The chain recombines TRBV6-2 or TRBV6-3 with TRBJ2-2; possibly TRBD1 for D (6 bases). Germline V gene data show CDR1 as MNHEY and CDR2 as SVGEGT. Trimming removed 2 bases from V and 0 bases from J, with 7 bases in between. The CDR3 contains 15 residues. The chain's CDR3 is CASSYRDTNTGELFF. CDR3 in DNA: TGTGCCAGCAGTTACAGGGACACGAACACCGGGGAGCTGTTTTTT.

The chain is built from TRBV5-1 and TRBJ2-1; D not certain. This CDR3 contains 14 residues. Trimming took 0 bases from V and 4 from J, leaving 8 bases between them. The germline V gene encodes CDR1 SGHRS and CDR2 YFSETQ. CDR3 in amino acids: CASSLGLEYNEQFF. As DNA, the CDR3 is TGCGCCAGCAGCTTGGGGTTAGAATACAATGAGCAGTTCTTC.

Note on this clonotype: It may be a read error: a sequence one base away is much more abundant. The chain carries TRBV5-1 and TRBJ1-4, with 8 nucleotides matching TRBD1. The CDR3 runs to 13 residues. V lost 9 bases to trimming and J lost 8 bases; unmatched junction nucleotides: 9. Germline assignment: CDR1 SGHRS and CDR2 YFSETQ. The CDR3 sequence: CANKGQGGEKLFF. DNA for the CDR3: TGCGCCAACAAAGGACAGGGAGGGGAAAAACTGTTTTTT.

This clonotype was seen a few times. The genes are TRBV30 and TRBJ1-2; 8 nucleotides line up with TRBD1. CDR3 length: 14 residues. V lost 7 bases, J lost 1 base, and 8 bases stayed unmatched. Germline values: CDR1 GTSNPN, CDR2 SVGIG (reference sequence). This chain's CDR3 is CASFGQGGNYGYTF. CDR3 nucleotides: TGTGCCTCCTTCGGACAGGGCGGTAACTATGGCTACACCTTC.

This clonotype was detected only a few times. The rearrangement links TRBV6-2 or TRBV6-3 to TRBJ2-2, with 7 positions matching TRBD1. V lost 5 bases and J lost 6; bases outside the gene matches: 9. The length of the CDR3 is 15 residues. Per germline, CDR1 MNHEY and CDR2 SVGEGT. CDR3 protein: CASSDQGEIAGELFF. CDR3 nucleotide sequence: TGTGCCAGCAGTGATCAGGGGGAGATAGCCGGGGAGCTGTTTTTT.